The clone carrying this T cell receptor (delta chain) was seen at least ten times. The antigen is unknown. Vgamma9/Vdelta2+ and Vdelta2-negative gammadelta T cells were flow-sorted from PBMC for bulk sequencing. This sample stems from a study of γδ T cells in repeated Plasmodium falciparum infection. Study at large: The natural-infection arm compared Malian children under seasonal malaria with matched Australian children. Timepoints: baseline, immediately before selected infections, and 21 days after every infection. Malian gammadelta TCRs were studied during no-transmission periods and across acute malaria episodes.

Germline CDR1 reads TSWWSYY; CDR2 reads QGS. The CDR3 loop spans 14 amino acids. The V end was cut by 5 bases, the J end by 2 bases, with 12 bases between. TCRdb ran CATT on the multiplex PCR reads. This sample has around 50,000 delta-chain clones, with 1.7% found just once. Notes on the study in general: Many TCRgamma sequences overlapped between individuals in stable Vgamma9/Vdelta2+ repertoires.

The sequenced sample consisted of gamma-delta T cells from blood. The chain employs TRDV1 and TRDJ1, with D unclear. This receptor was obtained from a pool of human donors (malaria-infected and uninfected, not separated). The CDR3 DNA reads TGTGCTCTTGGGTCCCGAGGGAAAACCGATAAACTCATCTTT. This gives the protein CALGSRGKTDKLIF.